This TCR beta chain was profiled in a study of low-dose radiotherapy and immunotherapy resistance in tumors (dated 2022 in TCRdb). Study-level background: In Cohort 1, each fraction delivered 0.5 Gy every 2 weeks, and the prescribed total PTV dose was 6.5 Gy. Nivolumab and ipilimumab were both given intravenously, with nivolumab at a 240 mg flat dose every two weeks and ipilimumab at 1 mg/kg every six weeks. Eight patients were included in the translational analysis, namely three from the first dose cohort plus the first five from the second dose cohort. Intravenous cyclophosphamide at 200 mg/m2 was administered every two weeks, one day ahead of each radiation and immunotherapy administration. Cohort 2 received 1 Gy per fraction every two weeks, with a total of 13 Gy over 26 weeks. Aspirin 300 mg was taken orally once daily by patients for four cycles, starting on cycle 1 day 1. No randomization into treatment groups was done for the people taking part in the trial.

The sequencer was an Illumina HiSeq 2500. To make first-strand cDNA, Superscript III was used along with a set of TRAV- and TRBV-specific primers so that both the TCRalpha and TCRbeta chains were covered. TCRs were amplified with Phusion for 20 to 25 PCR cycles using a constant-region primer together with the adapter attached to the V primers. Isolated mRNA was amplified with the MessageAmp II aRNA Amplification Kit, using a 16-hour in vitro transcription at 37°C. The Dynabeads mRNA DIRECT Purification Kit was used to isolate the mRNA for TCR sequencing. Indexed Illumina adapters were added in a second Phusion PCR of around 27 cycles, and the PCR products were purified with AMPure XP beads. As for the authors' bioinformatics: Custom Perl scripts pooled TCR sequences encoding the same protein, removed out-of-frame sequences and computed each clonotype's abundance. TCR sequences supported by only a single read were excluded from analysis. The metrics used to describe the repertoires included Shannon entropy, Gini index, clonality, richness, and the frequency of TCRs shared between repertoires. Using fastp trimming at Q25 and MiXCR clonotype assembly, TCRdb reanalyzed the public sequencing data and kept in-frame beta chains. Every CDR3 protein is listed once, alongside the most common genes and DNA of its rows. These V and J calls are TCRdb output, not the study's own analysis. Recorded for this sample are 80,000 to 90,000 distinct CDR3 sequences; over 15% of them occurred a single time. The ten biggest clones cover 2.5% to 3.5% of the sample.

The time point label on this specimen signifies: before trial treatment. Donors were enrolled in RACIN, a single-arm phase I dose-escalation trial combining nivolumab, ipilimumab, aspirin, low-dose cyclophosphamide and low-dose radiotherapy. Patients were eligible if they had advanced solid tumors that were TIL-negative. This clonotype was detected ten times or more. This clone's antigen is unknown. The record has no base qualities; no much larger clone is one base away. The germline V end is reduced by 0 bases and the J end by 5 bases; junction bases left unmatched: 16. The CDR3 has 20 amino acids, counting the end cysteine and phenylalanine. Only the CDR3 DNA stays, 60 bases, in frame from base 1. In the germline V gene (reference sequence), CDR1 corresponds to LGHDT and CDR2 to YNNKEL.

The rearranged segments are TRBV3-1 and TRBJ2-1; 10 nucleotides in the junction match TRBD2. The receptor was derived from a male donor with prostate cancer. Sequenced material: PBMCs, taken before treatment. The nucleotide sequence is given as TGTGCCAGCAGCCAAGACCCTACTAGCGGGGACCCCTCGTCCGACAATGAGCAGTTCTTC. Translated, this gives CASSQDPTSGDPSSDNEQFF.